These 5 T cell receptor beta chains came from one sample sequenced in a study of blood T cells in healthy people across ages. A second PCR of about 7 to 11 cycles used a sample-barcoded 5' primer and a J-beta primer mix. One entry per CDR3 protein results from TCRdb running MiXCR on the 5' RACE reads. In the table there are around 800,000 distinct CDR3 sequences, roughly 53% of which are singletons. The sequencing input was blood. Source of these receptors: a man older than 75 in good health.

The gene calls are TRBV10-1 and TRBJ2-7, with D possibly TRBD1 on 5 matching bases. This CDR3 contains 13 residues. Trimming removed 2 bases from V and 7 bases from J, with 12 bases in between. Germline-derived CDR1 and CDR2 are WNHNN and SYGVQD (reference sequence). The DNA for the CDR3 is TGCGCCAGCAGTGAGAGGCAGGGCTGGGAGCAGTACTTC. Translating it yields CASSERQGWEQYF.

This clonotype was seen more than once but under ten times. The CDR3 here is CASSFGRDPGYTF. The CDR3 DNA is TGTGCCAGCAGTTTCGGAAGGGACCCTGGCTACACCTTC. V gene TRBV28 combines with J gene TRBJ1-2; D possibly corresponds to TRBD1 (5 bases). This CDR3 is built from 13 residues. Trimming shortened V by 3 bases and J by 7 bases, and 12 bases separated the two germline ends. Germline V gene lookup returns CDR1 MDHEN and CDR2 SYDVKM.

This clonotype has only a few counts. This sequence joins TRBV7-6 and TRBJ2-5; no firm D call. The CDR3 sequence is 15 residues long. Deletions cut 1 base from V and 5 bases from J, with 14 bases between. Germline values: CDR1 SGHVS, CDR2 FNYEAQ. DNA of the CDR3: TGTGCCAGCAGCTTAGGTCTTGGAGTCAGGGAGACCCAGTACTTC. The encoded protein is CASSLGLGVRETQYF.

The chain carries TRBV7-2 and TRBJ2-1; 8 bases are a match to TRBD2. V gave up 1 base and J gave up 1 base; unmatched junction bases: 9. There are 18 residues in the CDR3. The germline V gene has CDR1 SGHTA and CDR2 FQGNSA. In DNA, the CDR3 is TGTGCCAGCAGCTTAGGCGGTAGCGGGACCCCTTCCTACAATGAGCAGTTCTTC. Amino acid sequence: CASSLGGSGTPSYNEQFF.

V and J are TRBV7-2 and TRBJ2-5, with TRBD2 matching over 13 bases. Per the germline V gene, CDR1 is SGHTA and CDR2 is FQGNSA. The junction had 13 bases not matched to a gene; V was cut back by 4 bases and J by 11 bases. This CDR3 has 16 residues. DNA for the CDR3: TGTGCCAGCAGCTCCTCAAGGACTAGCGGGAGTGGTGAGCAGTACTTC. Protein: CASSSSRTSGSGEQYF.